These 21 T cell receptor beta chains came from one sample sequenced in a study of CD8 T cells in Susac syndrome. Random hexamers were used to reverse transcribe roughly 0.45 to 1 ug of RNA. In TCRdb, the immunoSEQ multiplex PCR reads were re-called with MiXCR into one record per CDR3 protein. The sample lists 40,000 to 60,000 distinct CDR3 sequences, 90% to 95% occurring once. The specimen was CD8+ T cells from PBMCs. The source is a human donor with multiple sclerosis.

The chain employs TRBV12-3 or TRBV12-4 and TRBJ2-7; 7 bases agree with TRBD1. The CDR3 covers 13 residues. J lost 7 bases, V lost 5 bases, and 8 bases had no gene match. The CDR3 coding sequence is TGTGCCAGCAGTGAGACAGGGTTGAGTGAGCAGTACTTC. This encodes CASSETGLSEQYF.

This clonotype showed up just once. The chain uses TRBV11-2 and TRBJ1-1; D gene uncertain. Trimming pared 5 bases from V and 3 bases from J, leaving 19 bases between. CDR3 length: 16 amino acids. Looked up from germline, CDR1 is SGHAT and CDR2 is FQNNGV. The CDR3 region has the DNA TGTGCCAGCAGCCGGGGAAGTCTAGGCAAGGACACTGAAGCTTTCTTT. Translation: CASSRGSLGKDTEAFF. The full variable domain, with the rest looked up from reference TRBV11-2 and TRBJ1-1, is EAGVAQSPRYKIIEKRQSVAFWCNPISGHATLYWYQQILGQGPKLLIQFQNNGVVDDSQLPKDRFSAERLKGVDSTLKIQPAKLEDSAVYLCASSRGSLGKDTEAFFGQGTRLTVV.

J is TRBJ1-4 and V is TRBV14, with D uncertain. This CDR3 comprises 14 residues. Germline CDR1 and CDR2: SGHDN and FVKESK. With 6 bases removed from V and 1 base from J, the gap between germline ends came to 9 bases. CDR3 nucleotide sequence: TGTGCCAGCAGTCTCAGAGGAACTAATGAAAAACTGTTTTTT. Protein product: CASSLRGTNEKLFF.

The chain employs TRBV7-8 and TRBJ1-1; TRBD1 matches at 9 bases. The CDR3 consists of 15 residues. The ends lost 5 bases at V and 4 bases at J; junction bases unmatched: 8. Per the germline V gene, CDR1 is SGHVS and CDR2 is FQNEAQ. This chain's CDR3 is CASSARTGVGTEAFF. In DNA form, the CDR3 reads TGTGCCAGCAGCGCCCGGACAGGGGTGGGCACTGAAGCTTTCTTT.

The chain joins TRBV9 to TRBJ1-5; D not resolved. The ends were cut back, 2 bases at V and 3 bases at J, with 9 bases in the middle. CDR3 length: 14 amino acids. The germline gives CDR1 SGDLS, CDR2 YYNGEE. As DNA, the CDR3 is TGTGCCAGCAGCGTCGGAGGGAACAATCAGCCCCAGCATTTT. Protein sequence: CASSVGGNNQPQHF.

V is TRBV29-1 and J is TRBJ1-1; D may be TRBD1 (6 bases). The CDR3 has 16 residues. Germline V CDR1 and CDR2: SQVTM, ANQGSEA. Trimming cost V 0 bases and J 5 bases, with 19 bases left between them. The CDR3: CSVEDAWRGRETEAFF. CDR3 nucleotide sequence: TGCAGCGTTGAAGATGCATGGAGGGGGAGGGAAACTGAAGCTTTCTTT. Full variable domain (remainder filled in from reference TRBV29-1 and TRBJ1-1): SAVISQKPSRDICQRGTSLTIQCQVDSQVTMMFWYRQQPGQSLTLIATANQGSEATYESGFVIDKFPISRPNLTFSTLTVSNMSPEDSSIYLCSVEDAWRGRETEAFFGQGTRLTVV.

This clonotype has a single count. CDR3 bases: TGCAGTGCTAGAGATCCAAGGAGGAACTCCTACGAGCAGTACTTC. Protein product: CSARDPRRNSYEQYF. J is TRBJ2-7 and V is TRBV20-1; TRBD2 might be the D (5 bases). This CDR3 has 15 amino acids. Germline V CDR1 and CDR2: DFQATT, SNEGSKA (reference sequence). V was shortened by 0 bases and J by 0 bases, with 12 bases between the two germline ends.

The rearrangement links TRBV30 to TRBJ2-3; unclear D gene. With 7 bases removed from V and 5 bases from J, the gap between germline ends came to 19 bases. Germline-derived CDR1 and CDR2 are GTSNPN and SVGIG (reference sequence). The CDR3 spans 14 residues. CDR3 sequence reads: CAFSQPRRRDTQYF. The CDR3 bases are TGTGCCTTCTCCCAGCCGCGAAGAAGAGATACGCAGTATTTT.

This clonotype was seen once. The chain is built from TRBV7-2 and TRBJ1-2, with D maybe TRBD1 (5 bases). Germline lookup yields CDR1 SGHTA and CDR2 FQGNSA. This CDR3 region has 11 residues. The CDR3 reads CGGGNLYGYTF. The CDR3 coding sequence is TGTGGCGGGGGGAACCTCTATGGCTACACCTTC.

The V and J genes are TRBV20-1 and TRBJ2-7; a possible D gene is TRBD2 (5 bases). The CDR3 extends over 14 amino acids. Per the germline V gene, CDR1 is DFQATT and CDR2 is SNEGSKA (reference sequence). V lost 3 bases and J lost 3, with 15 bases in between. CDR3 coding DNA: TGCAGTGCTAGGGACGGAGGATATCACTACGAGCAGTACTTC. Amino acid sequence: CSARDGGYHYEQYF.

The rearrangement uses TRBV13 and TRBJ2-1; tentative D call: TRBD1 (5 bases). The CDR3 extends over 13 amino acids. The V end lost 5 bases, the J end lost 7 bases, and 12 bases lay between the germline ends. Germline V gene sequence: CDR1 PRHDT, CDR2 FYEKMQ (reference sequence). DNA of the CDR3: TGTGCCAGCAGCCGACAGATGGGGAATGAGCAGTTCTTC. Translated, it gives CASSRQMGNEQFF.

The chain combines TRBV9 with TRBJ2-2; D is perhaps TRBD2 (5 bases). The CDR3 is 15 residues long. Germline lookup yields CDR1 SGDLS and CDR2 YYNGEE. Trimming took 0 bases from V and 1 from J, leaving 7 bases between them. CDR3 sequence (DNA): TGTGCCAGCAGCGTAGAGGCGGGGAACACCGGGGAGCTGTTTTTT. Encoded protein: CASSVEAGNTGELFF.

The chain uses TRBV5-4 and TRBJ2-2, with a possible D match to TRBD1 (5 bases). Between the trimmed V and J ends, which lost 0 bases and 2 bases, there was a span of 11 bases. The germline V gene has CDR1 SGHNT and CDR2 YYREEE (reference sequence). The CDR3 is 16 residues long. The CDR3 loop reads CASSLEHRLNTGELFF. The CDR3 bases are TGTGCCAGCAGCTTGGAGCACAGGTTAAACACCGGGGAGCTGTTTTTT. Together with reference TRBV5-4 and TRBJ2-2, the CDR3 gives the full variable domain: ETGVTQSPTHLIKTRGQQVTLRCSSQSGHNTVSWYQQALGQGPQFIFQYYREEENGRGNFPPRFSGLQFPNYSSELNVNALELDDSALYLCASSLEHRLNTGELFFGEGSRLTVL.

The gene calls are TRBV4-3 and TRBJ2-2, with 7 bases lining up with TRBD2. The CDR3 contains 15 residues. Germline CDR1 is LGHNA and CDR2 is YSLEER. Trimming removed 6 bases from V and 1 base from J; junction bases left unmatched: 5. The CDR3: CASSPGLLNTGELFF. The CDR3 DNA reads as TGCGCCAGCAGTCCGGGACTACTGAACACCGGGGAGCTGTTTTTT.

The chain couples TRBV7-9 to TRBJ1-4, with D possibly matching TRBD1 (6 bases). This CDR3 contains 14 residues. Trimming removed 1 base from V and 6 bases from J, with 9 bases in between. Germline-derived CDR1 and CDR2 are SEHNR and FQNEAQ (reference sequence). DNA of the CDR3: TGTGCCAGCAGCTTAGTGGGACATGATGAAAAACTGTTTTTT. Encoded protein: CASSLVGHDEKLFF.

This chain connects TRBV13 to TRBJ1-1; D unclear. This CDR3 is built from 14 residues. The V and J ends lost 4 bases and 4 bases respectively, with 13 bases between them. The germline V gene has CDR1 PRHDT and CDR2 FYEKMQ (reference sequence). CDR3 nucleotides: TGTGCCAGCAGCTCCCCTCCGGGAGGCACTGAAGCTTTCTTT. Translation gives CASSSPPGGTEAFF.

This clonotype was seen just once. The chain uses TRBV29-1 and TRBJ1-2; D perhaps matches TRBD1 (5 bases). Trimming pared 7 bases from V and 4 bases from J, leaving 10 bases between. Germline CDR1 reads SQVTM; CDR2 reads ANQGSEA. The CDR3 loop spans 11 amino acids. The CDR3 bases are TGCAGCGGGTCCAGGGTCTATGGCTACACCTTC. This encodes CSGSRVYGYTF.

This chain connects TRBV6-5 to TRBJ2-1; 8 positions match TRBD2. V trimming: 2 bases; J trimming: 4 bases; junction bases outside the gene matches: 4. The CDR3 loop spans 15 amino acids. The germline CDR1 and CDR2 sequences are MNHEY and SVGAGI. This CDR3 reads CASSYDGGGYNEQFF. The CDR3 bases are TGTGCCAGCAGTTACGACGGGGGGGGATACAATGAGCAGTTCTTC.

The chain couples TRBV11-2 to TRBJ2-1; D is unresolved. The germline gives CDR1 SGHAT, CDR2 FQNNGV. This CDR3 contains 14 residues. Trimming stripped 0 bases from V and 7 bases from J, with 10 bases between. This chain's CDR3 is CASSLDTIPNEQFF. CDR3 DNA sequence: TGTGCCAGCAGCTTAGATACCATTCCGAATGAGCAGTTCTTC.

This chain links TRBV9 with TRBJ2-1; D gene unclear. V was clipped by 0 bases and J by 3 bases, with 4 bases between them. Germline loops: CDR1 SGDLS, CDR2 YYNGEE. The CDR3 is made up of 13 amino acids. CDR3 residues: CASSVVGYNEQFF. The CDR3 nucleotides are TGTGCCAGCAGCGTAGTTGGCTACAATGAGCAGTTCTTC.

This chain joins TRBV4-3 and TRBJ2-6; no clear D gene. Germline V gene lookup returns CDR1 LGHNA and CDR2 YSLEER. The V end lost 1 base, the J end lost 0 bases, and 10 bases lay between the germline ends. The CDR3 extends over 17 amino acids. CDR3 in DNA: TGCGCCAGCAGCCAAGCGCCGAGTAGCTCTGGGGCCAACGTCCTGACTTTC. Protein product: CASSQAPSSSGANVLTF.